Given below is one T cell receptor beta chain in context. These data originate in a study of control samples from healthy donors and cancer patients. Measured with immunoSEQ multiplex PCR; TCRdb has only the in-frame clones, and not every one. This table holds 400,000 to 500,000 clones, around 90% found once. The CDR3 covers 15 residues. CDR1 and CDR2 from the germline V gene are SGHVS and FNYEAQ. V lost 4 bases and J 3 bases, leaving 14 bases between the germline ends. The clonotype was recovered from a man aged 40-50 years with head and neck cancer. J is TRBJ2-3 and V is TRBV7-6; weak D call: TRBD1 (6 bases). The sample consisted of PBMCs. The CDR3 DNA is TGTGCCAGCAGCTCCGGGACACCACGGACAGATACGCAGTATTTT. Translation: CASSSGTPRTDTQYF.